Included here is one T cell receptor (beta chain) sequence, with context. Its antigen is undetermined. This CDR3 contains 15 residues. The germline CDR1 and CDR2 sequences are SQVTM and ANQGSEA. Losses at the gene ends were 1 base for V and 9 bases for J; bases not matched to a gene: 10. Treatment denoted: oral pan-JAK inhibitor, 5-10 mg twice daily. Separation by sorting yielded CD4+ and CD8+ T cells from PBMCs. Sequencing templates came from extracted RNA that was reverse transcribed into cDNA. The assay was immunoSEQ multiplex PCR, and TCRdb's table has in-frame clones only and misses some. The sample has more than 200,000 clones, 66% seen once. The data belong to a study of CD8+ T cells in alopecia areata. Study-level points and caveats: Lesional scalp, especially alopecia totalis/universalis, showed higher clonality than normal scalp.

This receptor was identified in a human donor with alopecia areata. The sample consisted of CD4+ T cells sorted from blood, taken around week 44, from a patient treated with tofacitinib. The chain uses TRBV29-1 and TRBJ2-1; TRBD2 aligns across 9 bases. The CDR3 DNA sequence: TGCAGCGTTGAAGCCTCGATCGCGGGGGGGCGTGAGCAGTTCTTC. Protein sequence: CSVEASIAGGREQFF.